These T cell receptor beta chains were read from a single sample in a study of identical twins. TCRdb re-derived calls from the 5' RACE reads in MiXCR, one entry per CDR3 protein. The table has 500,000 to 600,000 distinct CDR3 sequences, roughly a fifth seen once. This same sample was also taken into another study, of T cells expressing NK-cell markers.

The sample comprised CD4+ T cells sorted from blood. The receptors were sampled from a woman aged 18-29 years in good health. CDR3s include the opening cysteine and the closing phenylalanine or tryptophan. D genes are given only for firm matches. A clone size is listed for some rows: how often the clone was seen (once, few, many), or a class if it is expanded.

>TRBJ2-1|-|TRBV20-1|TRBD2
CSASIPLTSGGKNEQFF
TGCAGTGCTAGCATCCCCCTAACTAGCGGGGGTAAGAATGAGCAGTTCTTC
>TRBJ2-7|few|TRBV6-2/TRBV6-3|-
CASSRGSRTYEQYF
TGTGCCAGCAGTCGGGGCTCGCGGACCTACGAGCAGTACTTC
>TRBJ1-2|once|TRBV3-1|-
CASSQEGGSGGYTF
TGTGCCAGCAGCCAGGAAGGGGGTTCCGGAGGCTACACCTTC
>TRBJ2-5|-|TRBV18|-
CASSRGPSEGETQYF
TGTGCCAGCTCGCGTGGACCATCCGAGGGGGAGACCCAGTACTTC
>TRBJ2-2|-|TRBV20-1|TRBD1
CSARDLGQVGYTGELFF
TGCAGTGCTAGAGATTTAGGACAGGTGGGGTACACCGGGGAGCTGTTTTTT
>TRBJ2-1|few|TRBV7-8|-
CASSLRTSREQFF
TGTGCCAGCAGCTTACGGACTTCACGGGAGCAGTTCTTC
>TRBJ2-1|few|TRBV11-2|TRBD2
CASSRLGTSMNEQFF
TGTGCCAGCAGCAGACTCGGGACTAGCATGAATGAGCAGTTCTTC
>TRBJ1-2|-|TRBV20-1|TRBD1
CSAWTGGYGYTF
TGCAGTGCCTGGACAGGGGGATATGGCTACACCTTC
>TRBJ2-3|many|TRBV9|-
CASSVLGITDTQYF
TGTGCCAGCAGCGTACTAGGCATCACAGATACGCAGTATTTT
>TRBJ1-1|-|TRBV5-1|-
CASSEGRSDTEAFF
TGCGCCAGCAGCGAGGGGCGATCGGACACTGAAGCTTTCTTT
>TRBJ2-1|-|TRBV6-5|-
CASSYSQEDEQFF
TGTGCCAGCAGTTACTCACAGGAAGATGAGCAGTTCTTC
>TRBJ1-2|-|TRBV29-1|-
CSVEDLTGSNYGYTF
TGCAGCGTTGAAGATTTAACAGGGAGTAACTATGGCTACACCTTC
>TRBJ2-7|-|TRBV9|TRBD1
CASSQKTGVSYEQYF
TGTGCCAGCAGCCAGAAGACAGGGGTCTCCTACGAGCAGTACTTC
>TRBJ2-1|-|TRBV7-6|-
CASSLDPYNEQFF
TGTGCCAGCAGCTTAGACCCGTACAATGAGCAGTTCTTC
>TRBJ2-3|-|TRBV3-1|TRBD1
CASSQPQGARSDTQYF
TGTGCCAGCAGCCAGCCACAGGGGGCGAGATCAGATACGCAGTATTTT
>TRBJ1-1|few|TRBV20-1|-
CSARDTVNTEAFF
TGCAGTGCTAGAGACACAGTGAACACTGAAGCTTTCTTT
>TRBJ2-3|few|TRBV6-1|TRBD2
CASKASGSPHTGTQYF
TGTGCCAGCAAGGCTAGCGGGAGCCCCCATACAGGCACGCAGTATTTT
>TRBJ2-5|-|TRBV10-3|-
CAISVASAQETQYF
TGTGCCATCAGTGTGGCTAGCGCTCAAGAGACCCAGTACTTC
>TRBJ2-1|-|TRBV7-9|-
CASSLGVRGTYNEQFF
TGTGCCAGCAGCTTAGGAGTACGGGGCACCTACAATGAGCAGTTCTTC
>TRBJ2-1|-|TRBV7-2|TRBD2
CASSFREGLVGNEQFF
TGTGCCAGCAGCTTCAGAGAAGGACTAGTAGGCAATGAGCAGTTCTTC
>TRBJ1-6|many|TRBV12-3/TRBV12-4|-
CASSLNSPLHF
TGTGCCAGCAGCCTAAATTCACCCCTCCACTTT
>TRBJ2-1|-|TRBV9|TRBD1
CASSVAGLPGQGYNEQFF
TGTGCCAGCAGCGTAGCAGGCCTGCCGGGACAGGGGTACAATGAGCAGTTCTTC
>TRBJ2-2|few|TRBV7-2|-
CASSLGSGNAGELFF
TGTGCCAGCAGCTTAGGGTCGGGGAACGCCGGGGAGCTGTTTTTT
>TRBJ2-1|-|TRBV19|-
CASSTGQSSYNEQFF
TGTGCCAGTAGTACCGGACAGTCCTCCTACAATGAGCAGTTCTTC
>TRBJ2-7|few|TRBV9|TRBD2
CASSVGSGRWYEQYF
TGTGCCAGCAGCGTAGGTAGCGGGAGGTGGTACGAGCAGTACTTC
>TRBJ2-5|few|TRBV5-4|-
CASSYPSTPGAQYF
TGTGCCAGCAGCTACCCGAGCACTCCGGGAGCCCAGTACTTC
>TRBJ2-5|-|TRBV29-1|TRBD1
CSVSTGGARGETQYF
TGCAGCGTTTCCACAGGGGGCGCTCGGGGAGAGACCCAGTACTTC
>TRBJ2-4|few|TRBV12-5|-
CASGFDSLAKNIQYF
TGTGCTAGTGGTTTCGACTCCCTAGCCAAAAACATTCAGTACTTC
>TRBJ2-5|-|TRBV5-5|-
CASSLPTGTQETQYF
TGTGCCAGCAGCCTCCCCACAGGGACCCAAGAGACCCAGTACTTC
>TRBJ2-3|many|TRBV5-1|TRBD2
CASSLGLAGRSTDTQYF
TGCGCCAGCAGCTTGGGACTAGCGGGGCGTAGCACAGATACGCAGTATTTT
>TRBJ2-5|-|TRBV5-1|TRBD1
CASSLGDRDEETQYF
TGCGCCAGCAGCTTGGGGGACAGGGATGAAGAGACCCAGTACTTC
>TRBJ2-5|-|TRBV5-6|TRBD1
CASSLAGQPYVAQYF
TGTGCCAGCAGCTTGGCGGGACAGCCGTACGTAGCCCAGTACTTC
>TRBJ2-5|-|TRBV12-3/TRBV12-4|TRBD1
CASSLSPGQGETQYF
TGTGCCAGCAGTTTGTCCCCGGGACAGGGGGAGACCCAGTACTTC
>TRBJ1-2|few|TRBV5-6|TRBD1
CASIGRRGTGDGANYGYTF
TGTGCCAGCATTGGAAGGAGAGGGACAGGGGATGGAGCTAACTATGGCTACACCTTC
>TRBJ2-3|many|TRBV12-3/TRBV12-4|TRBD1
CASSLGPGGSTDTQYF
TGTGCCAGCAGTTTAGGTCCAGGGGGCAGCACAGATACGCAGTATTTT
>TRBJ2-1|-|TRBV20-1|-
CSAKNTRARFGYNEQFF
TGCAGTGCTAAAAATACGAGGGCGAGGTTTGGTTACAATGAGCAGTTCTTC
>TRBJ2-2|-|TRBV5-1|TRBD2
CASSPYSTSGSGGELFF
TGCGCCAGCAGCCCCTATTCGACTAGCGGGAGTGGCGGGGAGCTGTTTTTT
>TRBJ1-1|-|TRBV7-2|-
CASSRGMRTEAFF
TGTGCCAGCAGCAGGGGAATGAGGACTGAAGCTTTCTTT
>TRBJ1-5|-|TRBV5-6|-
CASSFPGNNQPQHF
TGTGCCAGCAGCTTTCCGGGGAACAATCAGCCCCAGCATTTT
>TRBJ2-1|-|TRBV28|TRBD1
CASSFTGGLDEQFF
TGTGCCAGCAGTTTTACAGGGGGCTTGGATGAGCAGTTCTTC
>TRBJ2-1|-|TRBV6-2/TRBV6-3|-
CASSRGTRRYNEQFF
TGTGCCAGCAGTCGCGGGACTCGCAGGTACAATGAGCAGTTCTTC
>TRBJ2-3|few|TRBV6-2/TRBV6-3|TRBD2
CASRGPPGLAGGKGTDTQYF
TGTGCCAGCAGGGGTCCTCCGGGACTAGCGGGAGGGAAGGGCACAGATACGCAGTATTTT
>TRBJ2-5|few|TRBV20-1|-
CSASGAIRETQYF
TGCAGTGCTAGCGGGGCGATTCGAGAGACCCAGTACTTC
>TRBJ2-2|-|TRBV12-5|-
CASGSLTIGGELFF
TGTGCTAGTGGTTCGCTAACGATCGGCGGGGAGCTGTTTTTT
>TRBJ2-5|few|TRBV10-3|-
CAIAAGVRIETQYF
TGTGCCATCGCTGCAGGGGTCAGAATAGAGACCCAGTACTTC
>TRBJ1-3|-|TRBV10-3|-
CAISETGLGGNTIYF
TGTGCCATCAGTGAAACGGGATTGGGGGGAAACACCATATATTTT
>TRBJ1-2|-|TRBV20-1|-
CSARKPIDYGYTF
TGCAGTGCTAGAAAACCCATTGACTATGGCTACACCTTC
>TRBJ2-5|few|TRBV6-1|-
CASRRGTAQGKETQYF
TGTGCCAGCAGGCGTGGGACGGCCCAGGGGAAAGAGACCCAGTACTTC
>TRBJ2-1|-|TRBV6-1|TRBD2
CASKTTSGGAFEQFF
TGTGCCAGCAAAACGACTAGCGGGGGGGCCTTTGAGCAGTTCTTC
>TRBJ1-2|-|TRBV5-1|-
CASSRRMPRDIYGYTF
TGCGCCAGCAGCCGTAGAATGCCCCGGGACATCTATGGCTACACCTTC
>TRBJ1-2|-|TRBV12-3/TRBV12-4|-
CASSLEYGVGYTF
TGTGCCAGCAGTTTAGAGTACGGTGTCGGCTACACCTTC
>TRBJ1-5|-|TRBV10-3|-
CAITGDLGQPQHF
TGTGCCATCACCGGGGACCTGGGGCAGCCCCAGCATTTT
>TRBJ2-5|few|TRBV5-1|-
CASSLGSAETQYF
TGCGCCAGCAGCTTGGGGTCTGCTGAGACCCAGTACTTC